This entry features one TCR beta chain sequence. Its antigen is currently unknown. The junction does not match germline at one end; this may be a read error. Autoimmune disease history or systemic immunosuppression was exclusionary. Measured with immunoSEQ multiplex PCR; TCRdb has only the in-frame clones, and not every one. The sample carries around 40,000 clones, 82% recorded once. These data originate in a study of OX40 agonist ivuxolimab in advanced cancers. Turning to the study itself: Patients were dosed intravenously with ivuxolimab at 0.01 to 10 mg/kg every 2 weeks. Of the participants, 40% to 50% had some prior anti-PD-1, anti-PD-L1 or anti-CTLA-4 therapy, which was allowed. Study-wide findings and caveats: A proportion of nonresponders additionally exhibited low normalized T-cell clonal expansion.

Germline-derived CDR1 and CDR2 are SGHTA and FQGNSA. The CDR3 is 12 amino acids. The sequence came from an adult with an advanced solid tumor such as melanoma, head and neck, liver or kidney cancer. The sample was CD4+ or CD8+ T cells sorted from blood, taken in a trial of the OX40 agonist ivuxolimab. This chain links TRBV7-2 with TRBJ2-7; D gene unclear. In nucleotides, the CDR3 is TGTGCCAGCAGCGTAGCCCATTACGAGCAGTACTTC. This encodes CASSVAHYEQYF.